The clone carrying this TCR beta chain has a single count. Its specificity is not known. The trim removed 6 bases at V and 4 bases at J, leaving 8 bases unmatched. Germline V gene lookup returns CDR1 LNHDA and CDR2 SQIVND (reference sequence). This CDR3 is built from 15 residues. In the PCR, 60 Vbeta and 13 Jbeta primers were used. Clones were read by immunoSEQ multiplex PCR, and TCRdb kept only the in-frame ones, dropping some. The sample gives roughly 99,000 clones, approximately 74% of which show up once; 1.5% to 2% is in the top ten. This sample was included in a study of cytomegalovirus exposure and HLA in healthy donors. Whole-study findings and limits: Within a later analysis, the majority of CMV-associated TCR beta chains appeared HLA-restricted. The listing of about 150 TCR beta chains classed them as cytomegalovirus-associated.

The chain links TRBV19 to TRBJ1-5, with TRBD1 matching over 8 bases. Sequenced input: PBMCs. This sequence was found in a male donor in good health and CMV-seronegative. CDR3 nucleotides: TGTGCCAGTAGGATAATGACAGGGGTTAATCAGCCCCAGCATTTT. It translates to CASRIMTGVNQPQHF. The full variable domain, with the rest looked up from reference TRBV19 and TRBJ1-5, is DGGITQSPKYLFRKEGQNVTLSCEQNLNHDAMYWYRQDPGQGLRLIYYSQIVNDFQKGDIAEGYSVSREKKESFPLTVTSAQKNPTAFYLCASRIMTGVNQPQHFGDGTRLSIL.